These 28 T cell receptor beta chains originate from one sample sequenced in a study of T-cell memory formation after mild COVID-19 (dated by TCRdb to the early 2020s). Library method: 5' RACE. Sequencing instrument: Illumina NovaSeq 6000. TCRdb redid the processing of the public reads, applying fastp at Q25 and MiXCR, and retained in-frame beta chains. When rows share a CDR3 protein, they turn into one entry using the most common DNA and genes. The sample table records tens of thousands of distinct CDR3 sequences; 6.1% of these occur just once. Jointly, the top ten make up around 0.84% of the sample. The sample taken for sequencing was PBMCs or a T cell subset sorted from them (not recorded which). The receptors here all came from an adult who had mild COVID-19 (a few samples of this study predate the infection). The sample titles of this study are shuffled in the database, so cell type and time point are left out.

The V and J genes are TRBV2 and TRBJ2-1; perhaps TRBD1 as D (6 bases). CDR1 SNHLY and CDR2 FYNNEI come from the germline V gene. CDR3 length: 13 amino acids. V gave up 6 bases and J gave up 5 bases, with 11 bases separating them. As DNA, the CDR3 is TGTGCCAGCAGCAGGAACAGGGACAATGAGCAGTTCTTC. As protein: CASSRNRDNEQFF.

The sample holds many counts of this clonotype. The chain links TRBV6-2 or TRBV6-3 to TRBJ2-3; no clear D. The V end lost 2 bases, the J end lost 4 bases, and 13 bases lay between the germline ends. Per the germline V gene, CDR1 is MNHEY and CDR2 is SVGEGT. CDR3 length: 15 residues. This CDR3 is CASSYLPPWADTQYF. The CDR3 DNA reads TGTGCCAGCAGTTACCTGCCCCCATGGGCAGATACGCAGTATTTT.

This clonotype was counted at least ten times. The chain carries TRBV6-2 or TRBV6-3 and TRBJ2-3; no clear D gene. The CDR3 covers 14 residues. CDR1 is MNHEY and CDR2 is SVGEGT in the germline V gene. The V end was cut by 6 bases, the J end by 2 bases, with 12 bases between. This CDR3 is CASRRLQITDTQYF. The CDR3 region has the DNA TGTGCCAGCAGACGACTTCAAATCACAGATACGCAGTATTTT.

Here the CDR3 reads CASRTDRGSNQPQHF. CDR3 nucleotides: TGTGCCAGTAGGACCGACAGGGGGAGCAATCAGCCCCAGCATTTT. The rearrangement joins TRBV19 to TRBJ1-5; 9 nucleotides match TRBD1. V was pared by 6 bases and J by 1 base, with 4 bases of the junction left unmatched. This CDR3 spans 15 amino acids. The V gene's germline CDR1 is LNHDA and CDR2 SQIVND (reference sequence).

This chain connects TRBV30 to TRBJ1-6; D is undetermined. The CDR3 contains 16 residues. CDR1 is GTSNPN and CDR2 is SVGIG in the germline V gene (reference sequence). V was clipped by 1 base and J by 2 bases, with 12 bases between them. CDR3 bases: TGTGCCTGGAGTGCCAGCAGCAACCCCTATAATTCACCCCTCCACTTT. Its translation is CAWSASSNPYNSPLHF.

Ten or more counts support this clonotype. The CDR3 DNA reads TGTGCCAGCAGCTTTGGACTAGCGGGAGAAGCGACCCAGTACTTC. Its protein product is CASSFGLAGEATQYF. The chain recombines TRBV5-6 with TRBJ2-5; TRBD2 agrees at 13 bases. V shed 2 bases, J shed 7 bases, and the junction held 5 bases outside the gene matches. In germline, CDR1 is SGHDT, CDR2 YYEEEE. This CDR3 region has 15 residues.

The V and J genes are TRBV4-1 and TRBJ2-2; D not certain. In germline, CDR1 is MGHRA, CDR2 YSYEKL. This CDR3 spans 16 amino acids. V was cut by 4 bases and J by 5 bases, with 17 bases left in between. In DNA, the CDR3 is TGCGCCAGCAGCCCCGTCATACAGCGCCGAACCGGGGAGCTGTTTTTT. The encoded protein is CASSPVIQRRTGELFF.

This clonotype was counted many times. This chain joins TRBV11-2 and TRBJ2-1; TRBD1 is a possible D gene (7 bases). CDR1 SGHAT and CDR2 FQNNGV come from the germline V gene. V lost 1 base and J 1 base, leaving 11 bases between the germline ends. The CDR3 spans 16 residues. In DNA, the CDR3 is TGTGCCAGCAGCTTAGGGGCAGGGGGGTCCTACAATGAGCAGTTCTTC. Protein product: CASSLGAGGSYNEQFF.

V and J are TRBV4-2 and TRBJ1-4; the match to TRBD1 covers 7 bases. The junction had 1 base not matched to a gene; V was cut back by 1 base and J by 5 bases. The CDR3 runs to 14 residues. Germline values: CDR1 LGHNA, CDR2 YNFKEQ. CDR3 coding DNA: TGTGCCAGCAGCCAAGGACAGGGCAATGAAAAACTGTTTTTT. It translates to CASSQGQGNEKLFF.

This clonotype was picked up many times. The chain is built from TRBV24-1 and TRBJ2-1, with TRBD2 identical over 10 bases. The CDR3 runs 16 residues. V dropped 4 bases and J dropped 4; count of bases not matched to a gene: 6. From germline, CDR1 is KGHDR and CDR2 SFDVKD. CDR3 in amino acids: CATSDIAGGRYNEQFF. CDR3 in DNA: TGTGCCACCAGTGACATAGCGGGAGGAAGGTACAATGAGCAGTTCTTC.

The V call is TRBV24-1, the J call TRBJ2-5, with 7 bases identical to TRBD2. Germline trimming cut 5 bases from V and 1 base from J; bases unmatched to any gene: 6. Germline V lookup: CDR1 KGHDR, CDR2 SFDVKD. The CDR3 loop spans 15 amino acids. The CDR3 sequence is CATSVASGGQETQYF. The CDR3 region has the DNA TGTGCCACCAGTGTTGCTAGCGGAGGCCAAGAGACCCAGTACTTC.

This clonotype has at least ten counts. The V call is TRBV24-1, the J call TRBJ1-1, with unresolved D. The V end was cut by 3 bases, the J end by 5 bases, with 9 bases between. The CDR3 contains 13 residues. The germline V gene encodes CDR1 KGHDR and CDR2 SFDVKD. The CDR3 nucleotides are TGTGCCACCAGTGATCCGGGGAAAACTGAAGCTTTCTTT. Its protein is CATSDPGKTEAFF.

This clonotype was seen many times. The chain recombines TRBV20-1 with TRBJ2-1; TRBD2 might be the D (6 bases). This CDR3 is 15 amino acids long. The germline V gene has CDR1 DFQATT and CDR2 SNEGSKA (reference sequence). V dropped 0 bases and J dropped 0 bases, with 9 bases sitting between them. The CDR3 DNA follows: TGCAGTGCTAGAGACGGGGGAAGCTCCTACAATGAGCAGTTCTTC. Its translation is CSARDGGSSYNEQFF.

This clonotype was seen a few times. V gene TRBV25-1 combines with J gene TRBJ1-6; D gene uncertain. Trimming removed 0 bases at V and 6 bases at J, with 3 bases between. Per germline, CDR1 MGHDK and CDR2 SYGVNS. The CDR3 has 13 amino acids. The CDR3 here is CASSEYRNSPLHF. DNA for the CDR3: TGTGCCAGCAGTGAATATCGTAATTCACCCCTCCACTTT.

This clonotype appeared many times. The chain has TRBV11-1 and TRBJ2-2, with TRBD1 matching 7 bases. The CDR3 extends over 16 amino acids. With V trimmed by 5 bases and J by 5 bases, 11 bases remained unmatched. Germline-derived CDR1 and CDR2 are SGHAT and FQDESV (reference sequence). DNA of the CDR3: TGTGCCAGCAGCCTCGACAGGGCGAACCCTACCGGGGAGCTGTTTTTT. Protein sequence: CASSLDRANPTGELFF.

This clonotype was recorded at least ten times. The DNA of the CDR3 is TGCGCCAGCAGCTTGGGGGACCGTAGGAGCTCCTACGAGCAGTACTTC. Amino acid sequence: CASSLGDRRSSYEQYF. The V and J genes are TRBV5-1 and TRBJ2-7; the D gene could be TRBD1 or TRBD2 (5 bases each). Between the trimmed V and J ends, which lost 0 bases and 0 bases, there was a span of 13 bases. The length of the CDR3 is 16 residues. Per germline, CDR1 SGHRS and CDR2 YFSETQ.

The table lists this clonotype with many counts. V is TRBV4-2 and J is TRBJ2-1, with D possibly matching TRBD2 (5 bases). CDR3 length: 17 amino acids. The V and J ends lost 0 bases and 6 bases respectively, with 18 bases between them. CDR1 is LGHNA and CDR2 is YNFKEQ in the germline V gene. Written as DNA, the CDR3 is TGTGCCAGCAGCCAAGATTCTTGGACCCTAGCCGGCAATGAGCAGTTCTTC. Translating it yields CASSQDSWTLAGNEQFF.

In this sample, this clonotype turned up a few times. The chain has TRBV5-1 and TRBJ1-4; D might be TRBD1 (5 bases). This CDR3 has 15 amino acids. From germline, CDR1 is SGHRS and CDR2 YFSETQ. With 0 bases removed from V and 7 bases from J, the gap between germline ends came to 13 bases. CDR3 sequence (DNA): TGCGCCAGCAGCTTGGATGGGGGAGGGAGTGAAAAACTGTTTTTT. Translated, it gives CASSLDGGGSEKLFF.

The chain links TRBV7-3 to TRBJ2-2; D not resolved. With 5 bases removed from V and 8 bases from J, the gap between germline ends came to 21 bases. The CDR3 spans 16 residues. The germline V gene has CDR1 SGHTA and CDR2 FQGTGA. CDR3 sequence: CASSHPLFRGRGELFF. In DNA, the CDR3 is TGTGCCAGCAGCCACCCCCTGTTCAGAGGCCGGGGGGAGCTGTTTTTT.

In its sample, this clonotype was seen many times. The rearrangement links TRBV7-9 to TRBJ2-1; D unclear. Trimming pared 5 bases from V and 0 bases from J, leaving 11 bases between. Germline CDR1 SEHNR, CDR2 FQNEAQ (reference sequence). This CDR3 comprises 15 residues. This CDR3 is CASSLTTSSYNEQFF. The CDR3, as DNA: TGTGCCAGCAGCCTCACCACGAGCTCCTACAATGAGCAGTTCTTC.

The genes are TRBV2 and TRBJ2-3; 10 bases agree with TRBD2. The germline V gene has CDR1 SNHLY and CDR2 FYNNEI. The CDR3 covers 14 residues. J was trimmed by 6 bases and V by 7 bases; bases with no gene match: 7. The CDR3 loop reads CASKKREGRDTQYF. The CDR3 bases are TGTGCCAGCAAAAAGCGGGAGGGCCGCGATACGCAGTATTTT.

This sequence joins TRBV12-3 or TRBV12-4 and TRBJ1-5, with 7 bases that match TRBD1. The CDR3 spans 13 residues. Trimming took 5 bases from V and 3 from J; bases not matched to a gene: 1. The CDR3, as DNA: TGTGCCAGCAGTGGACAGGCCAATCAGCCCCAGCATTTT. Translating gives CASSGQANQPQHF.

V and J are TRBV5-4 and TRBJ2-2; the match to TRBD2 covers 14 bases. CDR1 is SGHNT and CDR2 is YYREEE in the germline V gene (reference sequence). The CDR3 extends over 15 amino acids. Trimming at V came to 2 bases and at J to 9 bases, leaving 3 bases not matched to a gene. The CDR3 loop is CASSFGLAGGRELFF. The CDR3, as DNA: TGTGCCAGCAGCTTCGGACTAGCGGGGGGCCGGGAGCTGTTTTTT.

V is TRBV12-3 or TRBV12-4 and J is TRBJ1-1, with TRBD1 as a possible D gene (5 bases). V gave up 4 bases and J gave up 1 base, with 7 bases separating them. CDR3 length equals 13 residues. As DNA, the CDR3 is TGTGCCAGCAGTTCGACAGAGAACACTGAAGCTTTCTTT. As protein: CASSSTENTEAFF.

This clonotype was found a few times. The chain uses TRBV10-3 and TRBJ1-1; possibly TRBD1 for D (6 bases). Germline V lookup: CDR1 ENHRY, CDR2 SYGVKD. V was cut by 3 bases and J by 5 bases, with 10 bases left in between. The CDR3 contains 13 residues. This CDR3 is CAISEQGETEAFF. Written as DNA, the CDR3 is TGTGCCATCAGTGAACAGGGCGAGACTGAAGCTTTCTTT.

The J gene is TRBJ2-2, the V gene TRBV5-1; D is undetermined. Germline V gene data show CDR1 as SGHRS and CDR2 as YFSETQ. The length of the CDR3 is 14 residues. Deletions cut 4 bases from V and 1 base from J, with 8 bases between. CDR3 sequence (DNA): TGCGCCAGCAGCCCAGGAATGAACACCGGGGAGCTGTTTTTT. Translating gives CASSPGMNTGELFF.

The rearrangement links TRBV19 to TRBJ2-1; perhaps TRBD2 as D (5 bases). Trimming removed 7 bases from V and 4 bases from J, with 17 bases in between. CDR3 size: 15 residues. Germline V lookup: CDR1 LNHDA, CDR2 SQIVND (reference sequence). The CDR3 DNA follows: TGTGCCAGTACCCCAGACGAGGGAACATACAATGAGCAGTTCTTC. Its translation is CASTPDEGTYNEQFF.

This clonotype was counted between two and nine times. The chain has TRBV7-3 and TRBJ2-2; 7 positions agree with TRBD1. Germline lookup yields CDR1 SGHTA and CDR2 FQGTGA. J gave up 5 bases and V 5 bases, and 11 bases lay outside the gene matches. The CDR3 is 16 amino acids. CDR3 sequence reads: CASSTPWTGGTGELFF. The CDR3 DNA is TGTGCCAGCAGCACCCCATGGACAGGCGGGACCGGGGAGCTGTTTTTT.